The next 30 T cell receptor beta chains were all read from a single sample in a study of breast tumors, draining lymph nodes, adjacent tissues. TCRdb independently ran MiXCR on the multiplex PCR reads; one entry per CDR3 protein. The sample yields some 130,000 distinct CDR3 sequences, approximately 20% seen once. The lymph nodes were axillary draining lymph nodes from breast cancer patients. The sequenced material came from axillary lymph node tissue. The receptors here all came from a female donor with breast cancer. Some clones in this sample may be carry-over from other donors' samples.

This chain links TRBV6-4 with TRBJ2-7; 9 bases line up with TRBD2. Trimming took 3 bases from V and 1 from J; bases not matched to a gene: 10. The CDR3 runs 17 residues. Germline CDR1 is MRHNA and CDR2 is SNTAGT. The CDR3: CASSECRGRASSYEQYF. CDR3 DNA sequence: TGTGCCAGCAGTGAATGTCGCGGGAGGGCCTCATCCTACGAGCAGTACTTC.

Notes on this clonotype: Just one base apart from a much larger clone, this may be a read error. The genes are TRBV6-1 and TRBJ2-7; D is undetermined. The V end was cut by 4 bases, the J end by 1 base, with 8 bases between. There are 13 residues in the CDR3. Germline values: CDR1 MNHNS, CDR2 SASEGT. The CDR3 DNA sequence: TGTGCCAGCAGTGGAGCCACGTCCTACGAGCAGTACTTC. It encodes CASSGATSYEQYF.

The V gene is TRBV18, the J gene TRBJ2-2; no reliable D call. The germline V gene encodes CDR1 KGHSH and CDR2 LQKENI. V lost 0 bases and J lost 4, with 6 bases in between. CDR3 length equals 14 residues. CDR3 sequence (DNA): TGTGCCAGCTCACCACCGGGCGGCACCGGGGAGCTGTTTTTT. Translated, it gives CASSPPGGTGELFF.

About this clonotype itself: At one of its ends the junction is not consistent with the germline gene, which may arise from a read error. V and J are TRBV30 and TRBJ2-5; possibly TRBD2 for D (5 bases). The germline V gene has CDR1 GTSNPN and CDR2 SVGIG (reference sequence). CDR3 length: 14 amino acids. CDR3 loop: CALSPSKGGETQYF. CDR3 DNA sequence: TGTGCCTTGAGTCCCTCTAAAGGAGGCGAGACCCAGTACTTC.

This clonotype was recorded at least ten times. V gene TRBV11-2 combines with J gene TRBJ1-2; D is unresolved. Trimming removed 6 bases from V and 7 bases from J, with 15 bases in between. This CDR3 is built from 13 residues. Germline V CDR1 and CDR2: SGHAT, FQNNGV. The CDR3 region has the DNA TGTGCCAGCAGTCAAAGCGGTAGTAGTGGCTACACCTTC. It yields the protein CASSQSGSSGYTF.

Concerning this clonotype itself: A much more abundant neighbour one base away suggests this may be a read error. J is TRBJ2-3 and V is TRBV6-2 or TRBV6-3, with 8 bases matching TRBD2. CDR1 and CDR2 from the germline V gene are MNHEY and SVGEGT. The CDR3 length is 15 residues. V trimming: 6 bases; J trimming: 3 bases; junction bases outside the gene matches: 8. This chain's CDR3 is CASRAGTRETDTQYF. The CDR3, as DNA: TGTGCCAGCAGAGCCGGGACTAGAGAGACAGATACGCAGTATTTT.

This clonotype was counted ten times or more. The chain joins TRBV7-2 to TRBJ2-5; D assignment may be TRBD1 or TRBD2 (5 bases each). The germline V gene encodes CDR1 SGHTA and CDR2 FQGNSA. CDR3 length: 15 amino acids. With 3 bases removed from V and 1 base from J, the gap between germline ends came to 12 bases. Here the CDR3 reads CASSFPGASQETQYF. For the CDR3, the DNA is TGTGCCAGCAGCTTCCCCGGGGCCTCCCAAGAGACCCAGTACTTC.

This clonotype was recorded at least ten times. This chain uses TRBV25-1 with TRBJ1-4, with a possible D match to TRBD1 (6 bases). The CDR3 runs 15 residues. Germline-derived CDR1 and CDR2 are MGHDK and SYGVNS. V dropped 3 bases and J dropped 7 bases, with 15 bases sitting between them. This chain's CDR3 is CASSDPQGLGEKLFF. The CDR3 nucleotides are TGTGCCAGCAGTGATCCACAGGGCTTAGGTGAAAAACTGTTTTTT.

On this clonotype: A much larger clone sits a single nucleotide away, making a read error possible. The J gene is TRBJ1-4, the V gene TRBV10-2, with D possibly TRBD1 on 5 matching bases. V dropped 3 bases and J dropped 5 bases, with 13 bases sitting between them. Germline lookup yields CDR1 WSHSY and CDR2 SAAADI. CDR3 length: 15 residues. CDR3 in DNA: TGCGCCAGCAGTGATAGGGGAGTGGGCAATGAAAAACTGTTTTTT. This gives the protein CASSDRGVGNEKLFF.

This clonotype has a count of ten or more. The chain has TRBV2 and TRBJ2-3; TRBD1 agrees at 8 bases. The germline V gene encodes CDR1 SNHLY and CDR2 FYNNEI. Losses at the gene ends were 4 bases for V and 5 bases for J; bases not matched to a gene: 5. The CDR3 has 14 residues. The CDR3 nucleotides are TGTGCCAGCAGTGTGGACAGGGCAAGAGATACGCAGTATTTT. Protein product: CASSVDRARDTQYF.

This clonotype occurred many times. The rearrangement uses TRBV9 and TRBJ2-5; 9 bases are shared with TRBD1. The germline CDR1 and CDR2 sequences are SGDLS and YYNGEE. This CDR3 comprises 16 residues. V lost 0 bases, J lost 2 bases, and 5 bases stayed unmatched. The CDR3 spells CASSVEGQGRQETQYF. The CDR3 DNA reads TGTGCCAGCAGCGTAGAGGGACAGGGCCGACAAGAGACCCAGTACTTC.

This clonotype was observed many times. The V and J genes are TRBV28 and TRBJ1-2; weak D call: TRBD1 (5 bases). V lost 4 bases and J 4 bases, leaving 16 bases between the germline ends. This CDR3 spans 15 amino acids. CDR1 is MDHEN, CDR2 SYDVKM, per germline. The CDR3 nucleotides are TGTGCCAGCAGTTCGCCGTCGGGACCCAGCTATGGCTACACCTTC. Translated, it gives CASSSPSGPSYGYTF.

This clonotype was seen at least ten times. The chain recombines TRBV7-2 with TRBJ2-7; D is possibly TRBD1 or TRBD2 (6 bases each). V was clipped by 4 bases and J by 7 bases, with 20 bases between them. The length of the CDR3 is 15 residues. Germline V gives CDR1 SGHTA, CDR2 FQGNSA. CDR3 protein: CASSSGDNRVGEQYF. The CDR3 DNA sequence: TGTGCCAGCAGCTCGGGGGATAACAGGGTCGGAGAGCAGTACTTC.

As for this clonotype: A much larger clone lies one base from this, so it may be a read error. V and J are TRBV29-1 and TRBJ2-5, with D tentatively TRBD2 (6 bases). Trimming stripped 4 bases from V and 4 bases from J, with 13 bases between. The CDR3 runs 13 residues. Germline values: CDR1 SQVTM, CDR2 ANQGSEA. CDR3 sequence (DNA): TGCAGCGTTGGAAGGATGCGGGGAGAGACCCAGTACTTC. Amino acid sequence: CSVGRMRGETQYF. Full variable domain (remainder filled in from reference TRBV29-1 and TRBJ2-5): SAVISQKPSRDICQRGTSLTIQCQVDSQVTMMFWYRQQPGQSLTLIATANQGSEATYESGFVIDKFPISRPNLTFSTLTVSNMSPEDSSIYLCSVGRMRGETQYFGPGTRLLVL.

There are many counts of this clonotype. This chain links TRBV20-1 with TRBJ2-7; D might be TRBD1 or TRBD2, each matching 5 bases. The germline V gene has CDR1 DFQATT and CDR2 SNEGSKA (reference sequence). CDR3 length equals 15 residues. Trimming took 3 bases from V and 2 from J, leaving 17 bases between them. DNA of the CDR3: TGCAGTGCTAGGGGGCTGGAGCGGCATACCTACGAGCAGTACTTC. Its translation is CSARGLERHTYEQYF.

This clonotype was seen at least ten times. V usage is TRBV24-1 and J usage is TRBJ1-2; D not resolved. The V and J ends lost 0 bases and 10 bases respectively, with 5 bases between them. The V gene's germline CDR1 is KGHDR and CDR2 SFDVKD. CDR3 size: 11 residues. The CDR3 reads CATSDLGDYTF. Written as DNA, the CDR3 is TGTGCCACCAGTGATTTGGGTGACTACACCTTC.

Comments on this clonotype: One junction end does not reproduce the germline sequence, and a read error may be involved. DNA for the CDR3: TGTGCCAGCGGCCCCCAGGACAGTTTAAGGGGAGAGACCCAATACTTC. Translated, it gives CASGPQDSLRGETQYF. J is TRBJ2-5 and V is TRBV9; TRBD1 might be the D (6 bases). This CDR3 is 16 amino acids long. The germline gives CDR1 SGDLS, CDR2 YYNGEE.

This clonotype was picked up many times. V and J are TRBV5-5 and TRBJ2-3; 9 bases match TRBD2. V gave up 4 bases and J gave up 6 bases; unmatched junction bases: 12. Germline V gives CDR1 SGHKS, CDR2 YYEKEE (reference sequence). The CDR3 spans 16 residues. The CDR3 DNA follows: TGTGCCAGCAGCATGACTAGCGGAGGGGGGTGGGATACGCAGTATTTT. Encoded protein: CASSMTSGGGWDTQYF.

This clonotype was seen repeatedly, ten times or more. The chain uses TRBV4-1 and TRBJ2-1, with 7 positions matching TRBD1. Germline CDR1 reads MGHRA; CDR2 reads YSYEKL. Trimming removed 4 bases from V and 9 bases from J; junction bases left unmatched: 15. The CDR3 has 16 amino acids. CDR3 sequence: CASSLPFRDSPSEQFF. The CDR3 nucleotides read TGCGCCAGCAGCCTCCCCTTTCGGGACAGCCCTTCTGAGCAGTTCTTC.

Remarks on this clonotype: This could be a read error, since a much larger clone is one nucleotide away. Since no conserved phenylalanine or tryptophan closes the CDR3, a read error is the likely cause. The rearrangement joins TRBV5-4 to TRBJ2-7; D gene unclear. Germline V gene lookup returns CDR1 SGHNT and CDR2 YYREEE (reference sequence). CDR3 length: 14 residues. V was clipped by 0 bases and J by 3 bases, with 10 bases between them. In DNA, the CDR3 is TGTGCCAGCAGCTTGGCAAGCAGCAACTACGAGCAGTACCTC. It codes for CASSLASSNYEQYL.

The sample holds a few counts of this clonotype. CDR3 protein: CASSFRSGRHQPQHF. CDR3 nucleotide sequence: TGTGCCAGCAGTTTTAGGTCAGGGCGTCATCAGCCCCAGCATTTT. The gene calls are TRBV28 and TRBJ1-5, with D possibly TRBD1 on 5 matching bases. Germline-derived CDR1 and CDR2 are MDHEN and SYDVKM. This CDR3 is 15 amino acids long. Deletions cut 3 bases from V and 5 bases from J, with 14 bases between.

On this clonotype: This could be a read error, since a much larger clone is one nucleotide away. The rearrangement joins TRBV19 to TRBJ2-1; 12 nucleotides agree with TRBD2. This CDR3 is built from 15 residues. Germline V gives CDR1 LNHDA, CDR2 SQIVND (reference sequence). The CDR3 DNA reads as TGTGCCAGTAGTATCTTGACTAGCGGGAGAAATGAGCGGTTCTTC. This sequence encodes CASSILTSGRNERFF.

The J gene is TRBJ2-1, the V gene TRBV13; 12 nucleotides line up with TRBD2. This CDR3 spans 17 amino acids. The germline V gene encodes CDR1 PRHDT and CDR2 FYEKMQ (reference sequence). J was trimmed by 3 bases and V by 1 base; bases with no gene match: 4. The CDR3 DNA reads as TGTGCCAGCAGCTTAGCTCGGACTAGCGGGATCTACAATGAGCAGTTCTTC. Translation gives CASSLARTSGIYNEQFF.

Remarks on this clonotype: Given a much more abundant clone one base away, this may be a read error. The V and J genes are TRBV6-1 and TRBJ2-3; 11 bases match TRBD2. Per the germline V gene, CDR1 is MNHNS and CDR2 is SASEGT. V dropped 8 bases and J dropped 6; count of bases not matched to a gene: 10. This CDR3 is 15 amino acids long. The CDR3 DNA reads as TGTGCCAGCCCAAGACTAGCGGGGTCAGGGGATACGCAGTATTTT. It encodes CASPRLAGSGDTQYF.

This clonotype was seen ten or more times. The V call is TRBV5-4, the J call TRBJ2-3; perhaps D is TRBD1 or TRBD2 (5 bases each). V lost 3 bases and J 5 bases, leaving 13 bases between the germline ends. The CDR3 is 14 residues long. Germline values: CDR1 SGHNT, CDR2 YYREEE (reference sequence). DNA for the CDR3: TGTGCCAGCAGCTCCCGGGACCAGGGAGATACGCAGTATTTT. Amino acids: CASSSRDQGDTQYF. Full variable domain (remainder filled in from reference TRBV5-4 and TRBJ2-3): ETGVTQSPTHLIKTRGQQVTLRCSSQSGHNTVSWYQQALGQGPQFIFQYYREEENGRGNFPPRFSGLQFPNYSSELNVNALELDDSALYLCASSSRDQGDTQYFGPGTRLTVL.

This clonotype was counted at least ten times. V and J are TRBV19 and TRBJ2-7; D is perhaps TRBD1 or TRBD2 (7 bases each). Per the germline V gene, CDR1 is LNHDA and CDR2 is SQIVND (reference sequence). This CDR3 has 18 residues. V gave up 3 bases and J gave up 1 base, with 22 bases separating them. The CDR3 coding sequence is TGTGCCAGTAGTATGTCCGGGACAGTGGGACTACATTCCTACGAGCAGTACTTC. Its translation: CASSMSGTVGLHSYEQYF.

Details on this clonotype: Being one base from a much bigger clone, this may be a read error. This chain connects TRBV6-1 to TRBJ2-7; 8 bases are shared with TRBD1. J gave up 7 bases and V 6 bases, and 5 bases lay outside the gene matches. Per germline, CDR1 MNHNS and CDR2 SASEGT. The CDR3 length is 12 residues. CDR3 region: CASRDRVGEQYF. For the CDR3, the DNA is TGTGCCAGCAGGGACAGGGTGGGGGAGCAGTACTTC.

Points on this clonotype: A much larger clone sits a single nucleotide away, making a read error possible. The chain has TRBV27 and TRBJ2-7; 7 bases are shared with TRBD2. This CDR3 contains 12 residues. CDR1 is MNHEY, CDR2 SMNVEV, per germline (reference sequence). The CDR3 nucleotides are TGTGCCAGCAGGACTAGCCCCTACGAGCAGTGCTTC. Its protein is CASRTSPYEQCF.

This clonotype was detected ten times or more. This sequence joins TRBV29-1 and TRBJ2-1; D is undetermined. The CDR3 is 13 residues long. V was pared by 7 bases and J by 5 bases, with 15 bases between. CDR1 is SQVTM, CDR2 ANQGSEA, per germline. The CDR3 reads CSAISSHHNEQFF. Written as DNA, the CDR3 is TGCAGCGCCATTTCGAGCCATCACAATGAGCAGTTCTTC.

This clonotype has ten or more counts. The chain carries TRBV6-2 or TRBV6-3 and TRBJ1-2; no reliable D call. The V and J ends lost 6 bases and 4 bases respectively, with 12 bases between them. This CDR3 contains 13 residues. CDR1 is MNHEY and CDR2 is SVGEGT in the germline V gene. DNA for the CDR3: TGTGCCAGCAGATTATCTAAAGGCTATGGCTACACCTTC. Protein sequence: CASRLSKGYGYTF.